This TCR beta chain stems from a study of beta chain features in type 1 diabetes. Regarding the study as a whole: Shorter templates might be favored by PCR, and equally so in patients and in controls. Junctions at VDJ sites from type 1 diabetes patients had fewer insertions and more deletions.

A word on this clone: Antigen unknown.

Reverse transcription of all isolated RNA meant that expressed TCRB transcripts were sequenced. Sequenced by immunoSEQ multiplex PCR; TCRdb stores in-frame clones only, minus some. The repertoire holds roughly 300,000 clones, with 14% as singletons. This clonotype originated in a man aged 25-45 years in good health. Sequenced input: central memory CD4+ T cells from blood.

For the CDR3, the DNA is TGCGCCAGCAGCCTTGGGAGGGGAAATAAGATCACTGAAGCTTTCTTT. Translation gives CASSLGRGNKITEAFF. This chain connects TRBV5-1 to TRBJ1-1, with a possible D match to TRBD1 (5 bases). The CDR3 loop spans 16 amino acids. Germline CDR1 and CDR2: SGHRS and YFSETQ. V was pared by 4 bases and J by 4 bases, with 20 bases between.